This T cell receptor beta chain was sequenced during a study of CD8 T cell repertoires and HIV-1 epitope variants. The wider study: Controls included no peptide, Ebola AY9 epitope, and a CMV, EBV, flu pool. Cultures ran approximately 10 days, with IL-2, IL-7 and IL-15 added on days 3 and 7.

Using immunoSEQ multiplex PCR, the repertoire was profiled, and TCRdb retains in-frame clones only, with some absent. The sample comprises several thousand clones, roughly three fifths of which are singletons, and 43% rests with the top ten. Note on this clone: Its antigen is not identified.

The ends were cut back, 5 bases at V and 3 bases at J, with 14 bases in the middle. Germline CDR1 and CDR2: SGHTA and FQGNSA. This CDR3 is built from 14 residues. Study observations and caveats: A handful of clonotypes recognized Nef KF9, one HW9, none TAALDMSHF. Beta chains alone show antigen proliferation, not cytokine profile or function.

The chain has TRBV7-2 and TRBJ2-7; D perhaps matches TRBD1 (6 bases). The origin of this receptor is a male donor with HIV. The material sequenced was cultured CD8+ T cells derived from PBMCs. The CDR3, as DNA: TGTGCCAGCAGCCCCCGGGACACCCACTACGAGCAGTACTTC. This translates into CASSPRDTHYEQYF. Full variable domain (remainder filled in from reference TRBV7-2 and TRBJ2-7): GAGVSQSPSNKVTEKGKDVELRCDPISGHTALYWYRQSLGQGLEFLIYFQGNSAPDKSGLPSDRFSAERTGGSVSTLTIQRTQQEDSAVYLCASSPRDTHYEQYFGPGTRLTVT.